One T cell receptor (beta chain) is described in this entry. Method: immunoSEQ multiplex PCR; TCRdb's copy keeps in-frame clones and lacks some. The sample contains under 100,000 clones, approximately 91% of which appear only once. The data belong to a study of control samples from healthy donors and cancer patients. Germline trimming cut 5 bases from V and 10 bases from J; bases unmatched to any gene: 11. The CDR3 covers 14 residues. CDR1 and CDR2 from the germline V gene are LNHDA and SQIVND (reference sequence). What was sequenced was PBMCs. The source of this sequence is a woman aged 50 to 65 with colorectal cancer. The chain joins TRBV19 to TRBJ2-1; 7 bases map to TRBD2. The CDR3 is CASSVRLAAREQFF. Written as DNA, the CDR3 is TGTGCCAGTAGTGTTCGACTAGCCGCTAGAGAGCAGTTCTTC.